Below, 15 T cell receptor beta chains from the same sample are listed, as sequenced in a study of tumor-infiltrating lymphocytes in oesophageal squamous cell carcinoma. TCRdb recomputed calls from the PCR reads with MiXCR, one row per CDR3 protein. The sample gives approximately 17,000 distinct CDR3 sequences, 44% of which show up once; approximately 40% is in the top ten. The sequencing sample was made of blood. The receptors were sampled from a female donor with esophageal squamous cell carcinoma.

This clonotype was observed a few times. The V gene is TRBV7-9, the J gene TRBJ2-1; D is perhaps TRBD2 (6 bases). The closer fit of TRBJ2-5 to the DNA end suggests the J call may be wrong. The germline V gene has CDR1 SEHNR and CDR2 FQNEAQ (reference sequence). There are 14 residues in the CDR3. In DNA, the CDR3 is TGTGCCAGCAGCTTAGCTGGGGCGGGGGAGACCCAGTACTTC. It codes for CASSLAGAGETQYF.

This chain links TRBV11-2 with TRBJ2-7; D ambiguous. The end of the DNA is better explained by TRBJ1-2, so the J call may be wrong. Germline CDR1 is SGHAT and CDR2 is FQNNGV. The CDR3 has 14 residues. CDR3 coding DNA: TGTGCCAGCAGCTTAGGGCACATTTTCTATGGCTACACCTTC. Translated: CASSLGHIFYGYTF.

This clonotype is deemed medium-sized (0.01 to 0.1%). The V and J genes are TRBV28 and TRBJ1-4; D is unclear. CDR1 MDHEN and CDR2 SYDVKM come from the germline V gene. The V gene lost 2 bases and the J gene lost 5 bases, with 12 bases spanning the gap. CDR3 size: 15 residues. Here the CDR3 reads CASSLRVIQNEKLFF. In DNA, the CDR3 is TGTGCCAGCAGTTTAAGGGTCATTCAAAATGAAAAACTGTTTTTT. The whole variable domain, remainder taken from reference TRBV28 and TRBJ1-4, is DVKVTQSSRYLVKRTGEKVFLECVQDMDHENMFWYRQDPGLGLRLIYFSYDVKMKEKGDIPEGYSVSREKKERFSLILESASTNQTSMYLCASSLRVIQNEKLFFGSGTQLSVL.

The chain links TRBV20-1 to TRBJ2-3, with TRBD1 identical over 7 bases. The DNA end is more similar to TRBJ2-7, so the J call may be wrong. Per the germline V gene, CDR1 is DFQATT and CDR2 is SNEGSKA (reference sequence). The CDR3 length is 14 residues. The CDR3 is CSASWWTGEGEQYF. The CDR3 DNA follows: TGCAGTGCTAGCTGGTGGACAGGAGAGGGCGAGCAGTACTTC.

V gene TRBV6-1 combines with J gene TRBJ1-5, with 8 bases lining up with TRBD1. CDR1 MNHNS and CDR2 SASEGT come from the germline V gene. The CDR3 is 13 residues long. J gave up 4 bases and V 4 bases, and 0 bases lay outside the gene matches. CDR3 amino acids: CASSGTGNQPQHF. The CDR3 DNA reads TGTGCCAGCAGTGGGACAGGGAATCAGCCCCAGCATTTT.

The chain has TRBV5-6 and TRBJ2-7; 7 bases are shared with TRBD1. The end of the DNA is better explained by TRBJ1-2, so the J call may be wrong. This CDR3 is built from 14 residues. CDR1 and CDR2 from the germline V gene are SGHDT and YYEEEE. CDR3 amino acids: CASSRDRSNYGYTF. The CDR3 coding sequence is TGTGCCAGCAGCCGGGACAGATCTAACTATGGCTACACCTTC.

This clonotype has a count of ten or more. The gene calls are TRBV6-1 and TRBJ2-5; D is uncertain. The end of the DNA is better explained by TRBJ2-7, so the J call may be wrong. The CDR3 totals 11 residues. CDR1 and CDR2 from the germline V gene are MNHNS and SASEGT. As DNA, the CDR3 is TGTGCCAGCACGGGCCTTGCCGAGCAGTACTTC. Residues: CASTGLAEQYF.

Notes on this clonotype: It is likely a read error, because the conserved phenylalanine at the end of the CDR3 is missing. No DNA is shown, since the ends of the CDR3 on it are uncertain; the CDR3 is the one TCRdb lists. The V and J genes are TRBV7-9 and TRBJ2-3; the D call TRBD2 from the table was never checked on the DNA. Germline V gene lookup returns CDR1 SEHNR and CDR2 FQNEAQ (reference sequence). The CDR3 is made up of 17 amino acids, end residues included. The CDR3 spells CASSLNTGAGETQYFGP.

This clonotype appeared a few times. The rearrangement joins TRBV7-8 to TRBJ2-1; 9 bases map to TRBD1. With the DNA end fitting TRBJ2-7 better, the J assignment may be wrong. The length of the CDR3 is 15 residues. Germline lookup yields CDR1 SGHVS and CDR2 FQNEAQ. The CDR3 DNA reads TGTGCCAGCAGCTTTGGGACAGGGCACTCCTACGAGCAGTACTTC. Translation gives CASSFGTGHSYEQYF.

The sample holds one count of this clonotype. The genes are TRBV27 and TRBJ2-1, with D uncertain. This CDR3 spans 14 amino acids. Germline V gene lookup returns CDR1 MNHEY and CDR2 SMNVEV (reference sequence). Trimming stripped 6 bases from V and 5 bases from J, with 14 bases between. The CDR3 nucleotides are TGTGCCAGCAGAGTTGGGCCAAGTAACAATGAGCAGTTCTTC. Amino acid sequence: CASRVGPSNNEQFF.

The J gene is TRBJ1-4, the V gene TRBV7-6, with 11 bases fitting TRBD1. With V trimmed by 3 bases and J by 7 bases, 4 bases remained unmatched. The CDR3 contains 15 residues. Germline CDR1 is SGHVS and CDR2 is FNYEAQ. The CDR3 loop reads CASSLADRGPEKLFF. In nucleotides, the CDR3 is TGTGCCAGCAGCTTGGCGGACAGGGGGCCTGAAAAACTGTTTTTT. The variable domain in full, completed from reference TRBV7-6 and TRBJ1-4, reads GAGVSQSPRYKVTKRGQDVALRCDPISGHVSLYWYRQALGQGPEFLTYFNYEAQQDKSGLPNDRFSAERPEGSISTLTIQRTEQRDSAMYRCASSLADRGPEKLFFGSGTQLSVL.

This clonotype is medium-sized by share. The chain recombines TRBV7-3 with TRBJ2-4; possibly TRBD1 for D (6 bases). Trimming left V 5 bases short and J 1 base short, with 12 bases between. The CDR3 totals 15 residues. Germline V gene lookup returns CDR1 SGHTA and CDR2 FQGTGA. The CDR3 here is CASSLQGSAKNIQYF. In nucleotides, the CDR3 is TGTGCCAGCAGCCTTCAGGGGAGTGCCAAAAACATTCAGTACTTC.

The chain carries TRBV5-1 and TRBJ1-1; 9 bases agree with TRBD2. The assigned J gene may be wrong: the sequence end matches TRBJ2-2 better. From germline, CDR1 is SGHRS and CDR2 YFSETQ. The CDR3 totals 15 residues. CDR3 amino acids: CASSLGLAGTGELFF. CDR3 bases: TGCGCCAGCAGCTTGGGGCTAGCGGGAACCGGGGAGCTGTTTTTT.

This clonotype was observed a single time. The chain couples TRBV24-1 to TRBJ2-5, with D unclear. The closer fit of TRBJ2-3 to the DNA end suggests the J call may be wrong. The CDR3 is 13 amino acids. The V gene's germline CDR1 is KGHDR and CDR2 SFDVKD. The DNA of the CDR3 is TGTGCCACCAGTGATTTGGCCTACGGTACGCAGTATTTT. Protein sequence: CATSDLAYGTQYF.

V is TRBV28 and J is TRBJ2-7, with 10 bases that match TRBD2. The CDR3 runs to 14 residues. The V gene end was trimmed by 5 bases and the J gene end by 2 bases; junction bases not matched to a gene: 3. Looked up from germline, CDR1 is MDHEN and CDR2 is SYDVKM. DNA for the CDR3: TGTGCCAGCAGTAGACTAGCGGGCACCTACGAGCAGTACTTC. Translating gives CASSRLAGTYEQYF. Full variable domain (missing parts from reference TRBV28 and TRBJ2-7): DVKVTQSSRYLVKRTGEKVFLECVQDMDHENMFWYRQDPGLGLRLIYFSYDVKMKEKGDIPEGYSVSREKKERFSLILESASTNQTSMYLCASSRLAGTYEQYFGPGTRLTVT.